These T cell receptor beta chains were read from a single sample in a study of blood T cells in healthy people across ages. TCRdb re-derived calls from the 5' RACE reads in MiXCR, one entry per CDR3 protein. In the table there are some 560,000 distinct CDR3 sequences, over 25% of which are singletons. This sample was also put to use in a study of T cells of mothers and their children.

The sample taken for sequencing was blood. These receptors were obtained from a boy aged 2 to 9 in good health. Both conserved end residues are part of each CDR3. The order of the fields is clone size, D gene, J gene, V gene, CDR3 DNA, CDR3 protein. D genes are given only for firm matches. Not every row has a clone size; where given, it reads once, few, many or a size class.

>once|.|TRBJ2-5|TRBV5-8
TGTGCCAGCAGCTTGGTGTCAGTACAAGAGACCCAGTACTTC
CASSLVSVQETQYF
>.|.|TRBJ2-7|TRBV7-2
TGTGCCAGCAGCTTAGGAGTTGGGTTGGACTGGAATTTC
CASSLGVGLDWNF
>few|TRBD2|TRBJ2-5|TRBV7-8
TGTGCCAGCAGCCTAAGGAGACTAGCGAAGCAAGAGACCCAGTACTTC
CASSLRRLAKQETQYF
>.|TRBD1|TRBJ2-2|TRBV20-1
TGCAGTGCTAGAACACCGGGACAGGGCTTCGGCGGGGAGCTGTTTTTT
CSARTPGQGFGGELFF
>.|TRBD2|TRBJ2-1|TRBV6-5
TGTGCCAGCAAAGGGACTAGCGGGAGGGGGCAGTTCTTC
CASKGTSGRGQFF
>.|.|TRBJ2-6|TRBV5-1
TGCGCCAGCAGCTTGGAATGGGGGTTTGGGGCCAACGTCCTGACTTTC
CASSLEWGFGANVLTF
>few|TRBD2|TRBJ2-1|TRBV24-1
TGTGCCGCCGGGGGGAATGAGCAGTTCTTC
CAAGGNEQFF
>few|TRBD2|TRBJ2-6|TRBV11-2
TGTGCCAGCAGCTTAGGAACTAGCGGAACACCTTCCTCTGGGGCCAACGTCCTGACTTTC
CASSLGTSGTPSSGANVLTF
>.|TRBD1|TRBJ2-7|TRBV29-1
TGCAGCGTTGTCGGGGACAGCTCCTACGAGCAGTACTTC
CSVVGDSSYEQYF
>.|.|TRBJ2-6|TRBV7-9
TGTGCCAGCGTTCGTACGGTCTCTGGGGCCAACGTCCTGACTTTC
CASVRTVSGANVLTF
>.|.|TRBJ1-6|TRBV3-1
TGTGCCAGCAGCCGAACAGGATCACCCCTCCACTTT
CASSRTGSPLHF
>.|TRBD1|TRBJ1-1|TRBV5-1
TGCGCCAGCAGCGGAAATACAGGGGGCAATACTGAAGCTTTCTTT
CASSGNTGGNTEAFF
>few|.|TRBJ2-7|TRBV6-2/TRBV6-3
TGTGCCAGCAGTCCCCCCGGCCGCTACGAGCAGTACTTC
CASSPPGRYEQYF
>.|TRBD1|TRBJ2-2|TRBV7-9
TGTGCCTTCCGACAGGGGGCCACCGGGGAGCTGTTTTTT
CAFRQGATGELFF
>few|TRBD2|TRBJ2-1|TRBV11-2
TGTGCCAGCAGCTCCTTGCGCGGGGGGTACAATGAGCAGTTCTTC
CASSSLRGGYNEQFF
>few|.|TRBJ2-2|TRBV3-1
TGTGCCAGCAGCCAGTATTCCGGGGAGCTGTTTTTT
CASSQYSGELFF
>.|TRBD2|TRBJ2-4|TRBV19
TGTGCCAGTAGTAGAGGGACTAGCGGGGACCTACTAGCCAAAAACATTCAGTACTTC
CASSRGTSGDLLAKNIQYF
>few|.|TRBJ1-1|TRBV2
TGTGCCAGCGGCCGGGAGTGGGGGAACACTGAAGCTTTCTTT
CASGREWGNTEAFF
>few|.|TRBJ2-4|TRBV12-5
TGTGCTAGTGGCCCCCCCTCGGCCAAAAACATTCAATACTTC
CASGPPSAKNIQYF
>.|.|TRBJ2-7|TRBV5-1
TGCGCCAGCAGCCCCACAGGACAGCCTACCTACGAGCAGTACTTC
CASSPTGQPTYEQYF
>.|.|TRBJ1-2|TRBV27
TGTGCCAGCAGTTTGAGTCAGGGAGGAAACTATGGCTACACCTTC
CASSLSQGGNYGYTF
>few|TRBD1|TRBJ1-2|TRBV29-1
TGCAGCGTTGAAGGGACAGGGACGAATGGCTACACCTTC
CSVEGTGTNGYTF
>.|.|TRBJ1-4|TRBV12-3/TRBV12-4
TGTGCCAGCAGCCCCGGGGGGGGTAGCGAAGAAAAACTGTTTTTT
CASSPGGGSEEKLFF
>few|.|TRBJ2-1|TRBV4-3
TGCGCCAGCAGCCAAGAGGGACGGTTCAATGAGCAGTTCTTC
CASSQEGRFNEQFF
>.|.|TRBJ1-4|TRBV7-2
TGTGCCAGCAGCTTAATGGGCTCTAATGAAAAACTGTTTTTT
CASSLMGSNEKLFF
>.|TRBD2|TRBJ2-7|TRBV20-1
TGCAGTGCTCCCCCTAGTGGTAGCGGGAACGAGCAGTACTTC
CSAPPSGSGNEQYF
>few|TRBD2|TRBJ2-7|TRBV7-8
TGTGCCAGCAGCTTTGCGTCGACTAGCGGGATACCTAGCTACGAGCAGTACTTC
CASSFASTSGIPSYEQYF
>.|.|TRBJ1-1|TRBV20-1
TGCAGTGCCGGAAGGCTATGGGGGGGTATCGCTGAAGCTTTCTTT
CSAGRLWGGIAEAFF
>few|TRBD1|TRBJ1-1|TRBV15
TGTGCCACCAGCAGGGACAGGGCGCCTGAAGCTTTCTTT
CATSRDRAPEAFF
>.|.|TRBJ1-5|TRBV27
TGTGCCAGCAGTTTGTCCCCCGGTCAGCCCCAGCATTTT
CASSLSPGQPQHF
>few|.|TRBJ2-7|TRBV20-1
TGCAGTGCTAGGGGGGTGGAGGATCACTACGAGCAGTACTTC
CSARGVEDHYEQYF
>.|.|TRBJ1-4|TRBV7-3
TGTGCCAGCAGCTTAGGGGGTGAGGGAGCAACTAATGAAAAACTGTTTTTT
CASSLGGEGATNEKLFF
>.|TRBD1|TRBJ1-2|TRBV10-3
TGTGCCATCAGTGAGTTTGGGACAGGGGACTATGGCTACACCTTC
CAISEFGTGDYGYTF
>.|.|TRBJ1-5|TRBV11-2
TGTGCCAGCAGCCCCTCGGGTGTCCATGGCAATCAGCCCCAGCATTTT
CASSPSGVHGNQPQHF
>.|.|TRBJ2-7|TRBV7-2
TGTGCCAGCAGCTCGAGCGGAGGACGGAGCTCCTACGAGCAGTACTTC
CASSSSGGRSSYEQYF
>.|.|TRBJ1-2|TRBV14
TGTGCCAGCAGCCAGTCTGGGGGCGGCGGCTACACCTTC
CASSQSGGGGYTF
>.|TRBD2|TRBJ2-3|TRBV4-3
TGCGCCAGCAGCCTCGGGAAGGGGATCCTTCTAGCGGCAAAAGATACGCAGTATTTT
CASSLGKGILLAAKDTQYF
>.|.|TRBJ2-3|TRBV9
TGTGCCAGCAGCGTAGGTGATCACACAGATACGCAGTATTTT
CASSVGDHTDTQYF
>few|.|TRBJ1-1|TRBV2
TGTGCCAGCGTTCCCCTCTTCCAGGGGAACCCTGAAGCTTTCTTT
CASVPLFQGNPEAFF
>few|.|TRBJ1-4|TRBV7-8
TGTGCCAGCAGCTTAGCTCAGGGAGTCGGGGAAAAACTGTTTTTT
CASSLAQGVGEKLFF
>.|.|TRBJ2-3|TRBV6-5
TGTGCCAGCAGTTACAGGGCCACAGATACGCAGTATTTT
CASSYRATDTQYF
>.|.|TRBJ2-3|TRBV12-3/TRBV12-4
TGTGCCAGCAGTCAAAGGGACGGCCGCACAGATACGCAGTATTTT
CASSQRDGRTDTQYF
>few|.|TRBJ2-7|TRBV7-2
TGTGCCAGCAGCCCCCGGACAGACCTCATAACATCCTACGAGCAGTACTTC
CASSPRTDLITSYEQYF
>.|.|TRBJ1-2|TRBV20-1
TGCAGTGCTAGAGATCTTAGGGTCAATACTAACTATGGCTACACCTTC
CSARDLRVNTNYGYTF
>.|.|TRBJ2-7|TRBV21-1
TGTGCCAGCAGTCAAAGGGGTGGAGGGACTAGCTCCTACGAGCAGTACTTC
CASSQRGGGTSSYEQYF
>.|.|TRBJ2-5|TRBV10-3
TGTGCCATCAGTGAGTCTCAAGGGGGAACAGAGACCCAGTACTTC
CAISESQGGTETQYF
>.|TRBD1|TRBJ2-7|TRBV25-1
TGTGCCAGCAGTGCCGACAGGGTTGTCGACGAGCAGTACTTC
CASSADRVVDEQYF
>.|.|TRBJ2-4|TRBV7-2
TGTGCCAGCAGCTCCAACCGTAACATTCAGTACTTC
CASSSNRNIQYF
>few|TRBD2|TRBJ2-5|TRBV7-8
TGTGCCAGCAAAGCTAGTCAGGGACTAGCGGAGACCCAGTACTTC
CASKASQGLAETQYF
>.|TRBD1|TRBJ1-4|TRBV5-1
TGCGCCAGCAGCTTGGCCAACAGGGGGATTGAAAAACTGTTTTTT
CASSLANRGIEKLFF
>.|.|TRBJ1-1|TRBV12-3/TRBV12-4
TGTGCCAGCAGTCTTGGAGGGGGAGTTGAAGCTTTCTTT
CASSLGGGVEAFF
>many|.|TRBJ1-3|TRBV7-2
TGTGCCAGCAGCCCAGGGGGAAACACCATATATTTT
CASSPGGNTIYF
>.|TRBD1|TRBJ1-2|TRBV11-2
TGTGCCAGCAACTACAGGGGTGACCCCAAGGGGGGCACCTTC
CASNYRGDPKGGTF
>.|TRBD1|TRBJ2-7|TRBV5-1
TGCGCCAGCAGCGGGGGGACAGGGGGGAACGAGCAGTACTTC
CASSGGTGGNEQYF
>.|TRBD1|TRBJ1-1|TRBV5-1
TGCGCCAGCAGCTCTGGACAGGGGGCACATGAAGCTTTCTTT
CASSSGQGAHEAFF